What follows describes a single T cell receptor (beta chain). In this sample, this clonotype turned up many times. Its recognized antigen is unknown. Base-call qualities are not available, and no considerably larger clone is one nucleotide away. V loses 0 bases of germline sequence and J loses 7 bases, and the interval between the two ends is 13 bases. The cysteine opens and the phenylalanine closes a CDR3 of 15 amino acids. Only the CDR3 region is kept as DNA, spanning 45 bases read in frame from base 1. CDR1 and CDR2 are read off the germline V gene as LGHNA and YNFKEQ. The TCR beta CDR3 regions were amplified from RNA transcripts. For the first round of RT-PCR on the TCR CDR3, the HTBI primer set was used together with the Qiagen OneStep RT-PCR kit. Libraries were constructed in a second round of multiplex PCR, after which size selection and purification were performed. The libraries were sequenced on an Illumina HiSeq2000 using paired-end 100 bp reads. The study's processing was this. Raw data were processed with SOAPnuke, discarding reads with adapters, uncalled bases, mean Phred below 15, or no exact constant-primer or identifier match. High-quality paired reads were merged with COPE v1.2.5, and unique nucleotide sequences were defined as clonotypes. MiTCR v1.1 was used to align clonotypes to the IMGT TRBV, TRBD and TRBJ reference segments. The analysis included only V-J combinations with a frequency above 0.0001, which together covered 98% to 99.2% of the repertoires. A TCS score was defined as the ratio between F50 (clonal expansion) and ExV (chaos), using BLOSUM62-based TCRdist between CDR3 peptides within each V-J. Welch's t-statistics and random forest reduced 500 to 550 V-J features to 13, which were used in a naive Bayes classifier (R e1071). Thyroid-blood repertoire similarity was quantified with the Morisita-Horn index. TCRdb reran the public reads through fastp at Q25 and MiXCR, keeping productive beta chains. Identical CDR3 protein sequences are pooled into one entry, listed with their most common genes and DNA. The V and J calls reflect TCRdb's pipeline rather than the authors' work. A total of over 500,000 distinct CDR3 sequences appear in this sample, 40% to 50% of them only once. The ten largest clonotypes hold 44% of the sample.

The data are from a study of T cells in Graves' hyperthyroidism and ophthalmopathy (dated by TCRdb to the late 2010s). At the level of the whole study: To identify TCR V-J signatures that set the groups apart, the researchers used a discovery cohort of more than 95 patients, made up of some 41 with Graves' ophthalmopathy and 55 to 65 with stable Graves' hyperthyroidism. Whether ophthalmopathy could be predicted prospectively was tested in an independent validation cohort made up of about 18 hyperthyroidism patients plus 17 patients who later progressed to ophthalmopathy. The 100 discovery patients were divided at random into training and test sets in a 7:3 ratio. In more than 5 Graves' hyperthyroidism patients, the study also compared T-cell repertoires from thyroid tissue with T-cell repertoires from blood. After blood sampling, hyperthyroidism patients were treated with methimazole at a starting dose of 30 mg daily, and ophthalmopathy patients were treated with high-dose intravenous methylprednisolone. According to the paper, TCR Vbeta CDR3 sequencing was carried out on about 140 peripheral blood samples, which came from 40 to 45 ophthalmopathy, around 74 hyperthyroidism and roughly 17 progressor patients. Overall study results and their limits: In cross-validation, a model built on a 13 V-J signature told ophthalmopathy apart from stable hyperthyroidism with 85% to 90% sensitivity and roughly 82% specificity, and in testing the same model reached 80%/75%. During validation, the model predicted progression to ophthalmopathy a median of approximately 6.5 months ahead of onset, with just under 71% sensitivity and 72.22% specificity. Blood samples also contained most of the expanded thyroid clonotypes (frequency above 0.001), which suggests that blood repertoires may reflect thyroid immune responses. Sample size was not statistically predetermined, and investigators were not blinded to group allocation.

Patients with uncontrolled infections, other autoimmune diseases, pregnancy or lactation were excluded. Clinical symptoms, serum thyroxine and TRAb, thyroid ultrasound, and orbital computed tomography formed the basis for the diagnoses. Total RNA was extracted using Trizol reagent, and RNA quality was assessed on an Agilent 2100 Bioanalyzer. The chain couples TRBV4-2 to TRBJ1-5; the best D guess is TRBD1, with 5 bases matching. Material for sequencing was peripheral blood or thyroid tissue (not recorded which). The sequence derives from an adult woman with Graves' disease, either hyperthyroidism or ophthalmopathy (not recorded which). The bases read TGTGCCAGCAGCCAAGAAGCGAGGGGAGGACAGCCCCAGCATTTT. Its protein is CASSQEARGGQPQHF.